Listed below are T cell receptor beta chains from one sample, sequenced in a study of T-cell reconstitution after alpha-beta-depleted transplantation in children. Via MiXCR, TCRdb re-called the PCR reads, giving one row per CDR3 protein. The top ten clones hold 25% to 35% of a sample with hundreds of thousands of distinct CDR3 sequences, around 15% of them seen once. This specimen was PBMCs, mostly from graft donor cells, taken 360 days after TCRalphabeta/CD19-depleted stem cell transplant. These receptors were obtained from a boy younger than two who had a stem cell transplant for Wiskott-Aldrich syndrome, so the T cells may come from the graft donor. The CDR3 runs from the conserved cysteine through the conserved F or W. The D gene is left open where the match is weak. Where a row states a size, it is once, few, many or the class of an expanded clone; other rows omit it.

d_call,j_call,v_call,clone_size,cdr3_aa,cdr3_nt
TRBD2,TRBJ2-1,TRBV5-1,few,CASSLDPGTSGSWRLRVAFF,TGCGCCAGCAGCTTGGACCCCGGGACTAGCGGGAGCTGGAGACTGCGGGTAGCGTTCTTC
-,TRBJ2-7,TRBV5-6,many,CASSLGPGNYEQYF,TGTGCCAGCAGCTTGGGTCCTGGTAACTACGAGCAGTACTTC
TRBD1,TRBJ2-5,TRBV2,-,CATCPGQGQTQYF,TGTGCCACCTGTCCGGGACAGGGACAGACCCAGTACTTC
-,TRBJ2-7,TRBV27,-,CASSPRRGPYEQYF,TGTGCCAGCAGTCCCCGACGGGGCCCCTACGAGCAGTACTTC
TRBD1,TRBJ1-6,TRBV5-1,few,CASSLAWTGRNSPLHF,TGCGCCAGCAGCTTGGCTTGGACAGGAAGGAATTCACCCCTCCACTTT
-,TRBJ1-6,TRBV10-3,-,CAISDQGLSWSALHF,TGTGCCATCAGTGACCAGGGGCTTTCTTGGTCAGCCCTCCACTTT
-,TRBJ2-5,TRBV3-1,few,CASREGIVETQYF,TGTGCCAGCAGGGAAGGGATTGTTGAGACCCAGTACTTC
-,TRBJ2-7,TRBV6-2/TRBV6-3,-,CASSYPRTAKYEQYF,TGTGCCAGCAGTTACCCGAGGACAGCTAAATACGAGCAGTACTTC
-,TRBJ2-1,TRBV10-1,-,CASSDDGSGEQFF,TGCGCCAGCAGTGATGACGGATCTGGGGAGCAGTTCTTC
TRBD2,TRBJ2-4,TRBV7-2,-,CASSFFVVAGTSGRRAKNIQYF,TGTGCCAGCAGCTTTTTTGTCGTCGCCGGGACTAGCGGGAGAAGGGCCAAAAACATTCAGTACTTC
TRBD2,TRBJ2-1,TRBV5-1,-,CASSIRGLAGYNEQFF,TGCGCCAGCAGCATCAGGGGACTAGCGGGTTACAATGAGCAGTTCTTC
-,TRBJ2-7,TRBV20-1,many,CSASLGRTPGTYHEQYF,TGCAGTGCTAGTTTAGGCCGTACGCCCGGGACCTATCACGAGCAGTACTTC
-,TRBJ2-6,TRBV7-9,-,CASSLRFSGANVLTF,TGTGCCAGCAGCCTAAGGTTCTCTGGGGCCAACGTCCTGACTTTC
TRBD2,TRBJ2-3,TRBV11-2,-,CASSPTRGLAGPLDTQYF,TGTGCCAGCAGCCCCACTCGGGGACTAGCGGGACCTTTAGATACGCAGTATTTT
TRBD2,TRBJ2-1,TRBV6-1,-,CASKLAVYNEQFF,TGTGCCAGCAAACTAGCGGTCTACAATGAGCAGTTCTTC
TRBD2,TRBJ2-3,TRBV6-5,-,CASSYETSGRADTQYF,TGTGCCAGCAGTTACGAGACTAGCGGGAGAGCAGATACGCAGTATTTT
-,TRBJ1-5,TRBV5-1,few,CASSLREGDQPQHF,TGCGCCAGCAGCCTCCGTGAGGGAGATCAGCCCCAGCATTTT
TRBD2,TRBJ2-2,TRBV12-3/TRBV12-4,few,CASSFGAGGPFGGELFF,TGTGCCAGCAGTTTCGGAGCGGGAGGGCCGTTTGGCGGGGAGCTGTTTTTT
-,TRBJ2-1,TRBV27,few,CASSPGTSRNEQFF,TGTGCCAGCAGTCCGGGGACGTCCCGCAATGAGCAGTTCTTC
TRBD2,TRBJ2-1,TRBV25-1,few,CASSGYGRGKGTDEQFF,TGTGCCAGCAGTGGCTACGGGAGGGGGAAAGGGACGGATGAGCAGTTCTTC
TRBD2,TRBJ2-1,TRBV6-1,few,CASSPGLENEQFF,TGTGCCAGCAGTCCGGGACTAGAGAATGAGCAGTTCTTC
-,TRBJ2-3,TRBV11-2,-,CASSFSPAPDTQYF,TGTGCCAGCAGCTTCAGCCCCGCCCCAGATACGCAGTATTTT
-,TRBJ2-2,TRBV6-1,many,CASSVITGELFF,TGTGCCAGCAGTGTCATCACCGGGGAGCTGTTTTTT
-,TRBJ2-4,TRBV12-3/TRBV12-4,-,CTLSFIYQAGIAKNIQYF,TGTACCCTCAGTTTTATTTACCAGGCAGGTATAGCCAAAAACATTCAGTACTTC
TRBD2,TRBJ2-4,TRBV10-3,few,CAISHFGLAGDKNIQYF,TGTGCCATCAGCCACTTCGGGCTAGCGGGAGACAAAAACATTCAGTACTTC
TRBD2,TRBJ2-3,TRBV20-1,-,CSARGLAGGEDTQYF,TGCAGTGCTAGAGGACTAGCGGGAGGGGAAGATACGCAGTATTTT
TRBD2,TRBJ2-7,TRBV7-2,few,CASRRVPGGSRQYF,TGTGCCAGCCGAAGGGTTCCGGGAGGGTCAAGGCAGTACTTC
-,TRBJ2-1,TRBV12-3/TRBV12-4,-,CASSLAARDPLAGNEQFF,TGTGCCAGCAGTTTAGCGGCTAGAGACCCCCTGGCAGGCAATGAGCAGTTCTTC
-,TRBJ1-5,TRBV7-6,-,CASSLASGERNQPQHF,TGTGCCAGCAGCTTAGCCTCAGGGGAGCGCAATCAGCCCCAGCATTTT
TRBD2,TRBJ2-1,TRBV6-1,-,CASRDLLAGGEHEQFF,TGTGCCAGCAGGGACCTACTAGCGGGAGGCGAACATGAGCAGTTCTTC
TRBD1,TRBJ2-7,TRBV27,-,CASSLNTRQGISYEQYF,TGTGCCAGCAGTTTAAATACAAGACAGGGCATCTCCTACGAGCAGTACTTC
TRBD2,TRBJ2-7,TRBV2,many,CASSRLAGTYEQYF,TGTGCCAGCAGTCGACTAGCGGGGACTTACGAGCAGTACTTC
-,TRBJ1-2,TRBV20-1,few,CSARVQGRGRSYTF,TGCAGTGCTAGGGTACAAGGGAGGGGCCGAAGCTACACCTTC
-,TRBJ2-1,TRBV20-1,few,CSVRTFRGYNEQFF,TGCAGTGTTCGGACATTTAGGGGTTACAATGAGCAGTTCTTC
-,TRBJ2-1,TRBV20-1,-,CSARDGRGYNEQFF,TGCAGTGCTAGAGATGGCAGGGGATACAATGAGCAGTTCTTC
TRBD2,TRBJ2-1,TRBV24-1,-,CATSDSPGLAGGPTYNEQFF,TGTGCCACCAGTGATTCCCCGGGACTAGCGGGAGGGCCAACCTACAATGAGCAGTTCTTC
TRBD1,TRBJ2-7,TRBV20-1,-,CSARDQGAQTWEQYF,TGCAGTGCTAGAGATCAGGGGGCACAAACGTGGGAGCAGTACTTC
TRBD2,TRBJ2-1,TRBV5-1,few,CASSLVEARGGNEQFF,TGCGCCAGCAGCTTGGTAGAGGCGCGGGGGGGGAATGAGCAGTTCTTC
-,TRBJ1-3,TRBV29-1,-,CSVEDQGPGNTIYF,TGCAGCGTTGAAGACCAGGGTCCTGGAAACACCATATATTTT
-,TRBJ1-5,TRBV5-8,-,CASSLESQPQHF,TGTGCCAGCAGCTTGGAAAGTCAGCCCCAGCATTTT
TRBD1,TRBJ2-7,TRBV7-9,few,CASSFLRQGSHEQYF,TGTGCCAGCAGCTTCCTCCGACAGGGTTCCCACGAGCAGTACTTC
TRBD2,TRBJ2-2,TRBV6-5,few,CASSYREGVGELFF,TGTGCCAGCAGTTACCGGGAGGGGGTCGGGGAGCTGTTTTTT